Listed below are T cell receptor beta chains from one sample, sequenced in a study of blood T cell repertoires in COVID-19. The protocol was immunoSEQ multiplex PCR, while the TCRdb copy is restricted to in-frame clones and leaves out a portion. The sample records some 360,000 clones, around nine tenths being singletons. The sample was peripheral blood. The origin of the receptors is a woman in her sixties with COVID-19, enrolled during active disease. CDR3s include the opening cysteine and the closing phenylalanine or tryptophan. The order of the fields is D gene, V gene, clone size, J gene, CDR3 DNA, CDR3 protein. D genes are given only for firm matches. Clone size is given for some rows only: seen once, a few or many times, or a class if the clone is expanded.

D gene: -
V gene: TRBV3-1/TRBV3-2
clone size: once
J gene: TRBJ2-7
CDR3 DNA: TGTGCCAGCAGCCAAGCCCGAGACTGGCGGCTAAACGAGCAGTACTTC
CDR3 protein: CASSQARDWRLNEQYF

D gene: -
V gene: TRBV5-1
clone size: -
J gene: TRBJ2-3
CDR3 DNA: TGCGCCAGCAGCAGGGAGAATACGCAGTATTTT
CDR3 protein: CASSRENTQYF

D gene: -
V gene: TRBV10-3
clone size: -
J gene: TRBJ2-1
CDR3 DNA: TGTGCCATCAGAGGCGGGTCGGGGAATGAGCAGTTCTTC
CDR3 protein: CAIRGGSGNEQFF

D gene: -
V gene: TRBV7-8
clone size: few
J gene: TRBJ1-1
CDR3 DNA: TGTGCCAGCAGCTTAGGGTTTCGCCGAAAACTAGAGAACACTGAAGCTTTCTTT
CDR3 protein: CASSLGFRRKLENTEAFF

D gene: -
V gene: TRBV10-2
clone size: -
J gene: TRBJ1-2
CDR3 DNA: TGCGCCAGCAGTGACCTACAGGGAGCCTATGGCTACACCTTC
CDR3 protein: CASSDLQGAYGYTF

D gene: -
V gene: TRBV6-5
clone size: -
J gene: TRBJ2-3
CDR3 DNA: TGTGCCAGCAGTACGGGCGGGAAAGTAGCAGATACGCAGTATTTT
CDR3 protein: CASSTGGKVADTQYF

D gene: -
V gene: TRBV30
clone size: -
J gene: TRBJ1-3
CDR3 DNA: TGTGCCTGGAGCTCCCGGGGGGCTGGAAACACCATATATTTT
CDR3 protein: CAWSSRGAGNTIYF

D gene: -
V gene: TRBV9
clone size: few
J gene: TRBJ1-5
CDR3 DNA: TGTGCCAGCAGCGTAGCAATGGGGCCCAGGGAAGGGCAGCCCCAGCATTTT
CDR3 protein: CASSVAMGPREGQPQHF

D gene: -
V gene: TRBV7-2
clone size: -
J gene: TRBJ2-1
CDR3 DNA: TGTGCCAGCAGCTTGAGAACAGGACCATACAATGAGCAGTTCTTC
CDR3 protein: CASSLRTGPYNEQFF

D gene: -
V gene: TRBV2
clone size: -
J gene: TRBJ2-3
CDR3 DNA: TGTGCCAGCCGAGCCACAGGCACAGATACGCAGTATTTT
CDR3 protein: CASRATGTDTQYF

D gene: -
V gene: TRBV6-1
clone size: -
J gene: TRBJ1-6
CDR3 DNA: TGTGCCAGCAGTGACCTCAGACAGTCTTATAATTCACCCCTCCACTTT
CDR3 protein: CASSDLRQSYNSPLHF

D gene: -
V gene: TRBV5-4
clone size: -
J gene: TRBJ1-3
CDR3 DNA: TGTGCCAGCAGCTTGAAGACGGGGAGTGATCGGTACGGAAACACCATATATTTT
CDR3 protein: CASSLKTGSDRYGNTIYF

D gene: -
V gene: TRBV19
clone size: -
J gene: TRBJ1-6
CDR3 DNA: TGTGCCAGTAGTATAGAGGAGGGGATCAATTCACCCCTCCACTTT
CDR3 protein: CASSIEEGINSPLHF

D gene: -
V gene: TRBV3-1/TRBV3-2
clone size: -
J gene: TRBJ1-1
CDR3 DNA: TGTGCCAGCAGCCAAGGGTTAAGACAGGCGGACACTGAAGCTTTCTTT
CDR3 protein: CASSQGLRQADTEAFF

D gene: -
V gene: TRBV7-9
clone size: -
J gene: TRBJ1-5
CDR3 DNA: TGTGCCAGCAGCTTCGTCGTCGTGACGGGACTTAATCAGCCCCAGCATTTT
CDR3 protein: CASSFVVVTGLNQPQHF

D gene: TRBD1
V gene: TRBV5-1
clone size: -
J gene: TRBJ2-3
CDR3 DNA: TGCGCCAGCAGCTTTGGGTCGACAGGGGGCACAGATACGCAGTATTTT
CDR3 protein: CASSFGSTGGTDTQYF

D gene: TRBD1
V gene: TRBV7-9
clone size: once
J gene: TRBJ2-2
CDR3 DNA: TGTGCCAGCAGCCGGACAGGGGATGCCGGGGAGCTGTTTTTT
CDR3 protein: CASSRTGDAGELFF

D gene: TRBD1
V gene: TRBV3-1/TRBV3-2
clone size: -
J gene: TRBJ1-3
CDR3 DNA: TGTGCCAGCAACCAGGGGGCCGCTGGAAACACCATATATTTT
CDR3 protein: CASNQGAAGNTIYF

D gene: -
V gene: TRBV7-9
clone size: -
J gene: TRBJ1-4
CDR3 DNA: TGTGCCAGCAGCCAAGGCGGGGGCACTAATGAAAAACTGTTTTTT
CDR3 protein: CASSQGGGTNEKLFF

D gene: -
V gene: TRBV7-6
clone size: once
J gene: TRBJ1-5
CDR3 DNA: TGTGCCAGCAGGAAGACAGGATACAATCAGCCCCAGCATTTT
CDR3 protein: CASRKTGYNQPQHF

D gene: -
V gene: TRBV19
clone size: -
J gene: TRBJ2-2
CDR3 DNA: TGTGCCGGTAGACAGAACACCGGGGAGCTGTTTTTT
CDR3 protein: CAGRQNTGELFF

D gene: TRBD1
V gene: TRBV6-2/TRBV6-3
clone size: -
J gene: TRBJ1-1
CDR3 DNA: TGTGCCAGCAGTGTGGACAGGGTAAGAACTGAAGCTTTCTTT
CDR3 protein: CASSVDRVRTEAFF

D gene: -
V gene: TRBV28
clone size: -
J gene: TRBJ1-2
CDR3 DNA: TGTGCCAGCAGTCCACGAACCACGAGGGGCTACACCTTC
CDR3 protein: CASSPRTTRGYTF

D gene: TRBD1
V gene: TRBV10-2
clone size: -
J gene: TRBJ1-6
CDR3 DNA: TGCGCCAGCAGCAAGCCCGGGACAGGTTTTTCACCCCTCCACTTT
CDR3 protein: CASSKPGTGFSPLHF

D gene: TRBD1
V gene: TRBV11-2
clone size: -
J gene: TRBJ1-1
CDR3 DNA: TGTGCCAGCAGCCCGCGACAGGGGAAGGGGGTCACTGAAGCTTTCTTT
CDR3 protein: CASSPRQGKGVTEAFF

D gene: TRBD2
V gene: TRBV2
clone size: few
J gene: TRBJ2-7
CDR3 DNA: TGTGCCAGCAGTAAAGAAGAGACTAGCGGGCCCTACGAGCAGTACTTC
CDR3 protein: CASSKEETSGPYEQYF

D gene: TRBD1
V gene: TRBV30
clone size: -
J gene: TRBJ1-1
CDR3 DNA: TGTGCCTGGAATATCAGGGGGCGGAACACTGAAGCTTTCTTT
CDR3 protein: CAWNIRGRNTEAFF

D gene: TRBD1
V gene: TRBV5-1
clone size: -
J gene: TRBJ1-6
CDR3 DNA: TGCGCCAGCAGCTTGGCCGGGACAGGGTTTGGGTCACCCCTCCACTTT
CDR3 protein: CASSLAGTGFGSPLHF

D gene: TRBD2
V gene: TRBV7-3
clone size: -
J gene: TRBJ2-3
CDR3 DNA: TGTGCCAGCAGCTTATTCGGGGGGAGCACAGATACGCAGTATTTT
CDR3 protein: CASSLFGGSTDTQYF

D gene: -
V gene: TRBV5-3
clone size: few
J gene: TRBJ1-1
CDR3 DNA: TGTGCCAGAAGAACACGGGGGGGAATTGGTTGCACTGAAGCTTTCTTT
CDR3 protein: CARRTRGGIGCTEAFF

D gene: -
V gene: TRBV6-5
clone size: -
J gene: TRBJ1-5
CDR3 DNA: TGTGCCAGCAGGGGCGACCTACAGCCCCAGCATTTT
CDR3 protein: CASRGDLQPQHF

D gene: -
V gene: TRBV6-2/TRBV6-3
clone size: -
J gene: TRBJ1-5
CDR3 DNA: TGTGCCAGCAGTATCGACTCGGTCAATCAGCCCCAGCATTTT
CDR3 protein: CASSIDSVNQPQHF

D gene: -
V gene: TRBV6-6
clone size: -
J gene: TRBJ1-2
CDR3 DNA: TGTGCCAGCAGTTACTCGACAACGGGCTACACCTTC
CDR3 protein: CASSYSTTGYTF

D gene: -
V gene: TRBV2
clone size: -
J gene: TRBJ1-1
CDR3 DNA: TGTGCCAGCAGCAACCGGGATTTAGCTTTCTTT
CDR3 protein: CASSNRDLAFF

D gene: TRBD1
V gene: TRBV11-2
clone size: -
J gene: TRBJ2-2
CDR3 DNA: TGTGCCAGCAAAAGACGCGCGGGACAGGGCGACACCGGGGAGCTGTTTTTT
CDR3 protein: CASKRRAGQGDTGELFF

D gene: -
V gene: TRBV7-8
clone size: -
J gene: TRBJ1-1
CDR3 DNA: TGTGCCAGCAGCATAGACCAGGCCACTGAAGCTTTCTTT
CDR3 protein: CASSIDQATEAFF

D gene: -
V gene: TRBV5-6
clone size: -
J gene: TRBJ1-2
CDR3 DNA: TGTGCCAGCAGCTTGGGCCAGGGGAGCTATGGCTACACCTTC
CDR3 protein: CASSLGQGSYGYTF

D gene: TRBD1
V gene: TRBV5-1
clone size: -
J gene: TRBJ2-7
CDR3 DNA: TGCGCCAGCAGCTTGGGAGGACAGGGCTACGAGCAGTACTTC
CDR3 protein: CASSLGGQGYEQYF

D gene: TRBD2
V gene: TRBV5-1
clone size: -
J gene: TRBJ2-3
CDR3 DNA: TGCGCCAGCAGCTTACCGGGACTAGCGAACACAGATACGCAGTATTTT
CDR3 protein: CASSLPGLANTDTQYF

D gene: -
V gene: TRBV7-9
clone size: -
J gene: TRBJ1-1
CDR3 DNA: TGTGCCAGCAGCTTACCGCTTGGAGGTGAAGCTTTCTTT
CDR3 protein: CASSLPLGGEAFF

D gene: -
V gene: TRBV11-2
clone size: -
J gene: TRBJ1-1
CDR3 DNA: TGTGCCACCCGGGTGCGCATGAACACTGAAGCTTTCTTT
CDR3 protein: CATRVRMNTEAFF

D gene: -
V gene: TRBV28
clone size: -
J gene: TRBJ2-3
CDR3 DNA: TGTGCCAGCAACGAGGACAGCAAGTCCACAGATACGCAGTATTTT
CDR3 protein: CASNEDSKSTDTQYF

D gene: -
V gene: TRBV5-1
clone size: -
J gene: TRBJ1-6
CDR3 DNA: TGCGCCAGCAGCTTCAACCTAAAGACAGATCTTCATTCACCCCTCCACTTT
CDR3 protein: CASSFNLKTDLHSPLHF

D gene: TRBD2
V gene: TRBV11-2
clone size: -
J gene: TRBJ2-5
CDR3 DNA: TGTGCCAGCAGCTCTGGACTAGCGGAGACCCAGTACTTC
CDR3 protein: CASSSGLAETQYF

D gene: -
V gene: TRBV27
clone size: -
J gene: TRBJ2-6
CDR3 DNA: TGTGCCAGCAGCACACCTGGGGCCAACGTCCTGACTTTC
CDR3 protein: CASSTPGANVLTF

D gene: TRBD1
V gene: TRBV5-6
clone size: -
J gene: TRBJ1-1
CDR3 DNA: TGTGCCAGCAGGGGACAGGGATCAAGCACTGAAGCTTTCTTT
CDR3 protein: CASRGQGSSTEAFF

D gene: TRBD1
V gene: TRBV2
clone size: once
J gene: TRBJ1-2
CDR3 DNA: TGTGCCAGCAGTGGACAGGGAGCTAACTATGGCTACACCTTC
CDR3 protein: CASSGQGANYGYTF

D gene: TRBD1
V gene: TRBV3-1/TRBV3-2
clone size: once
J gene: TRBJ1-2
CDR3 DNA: TGTGCCAGCAGCTTGCGGGACAGGGGTGGGTATGGCTACACCTTC
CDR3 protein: CASSLRDRGGYGYTF

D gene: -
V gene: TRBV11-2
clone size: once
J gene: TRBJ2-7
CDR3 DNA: TGTGCCAGCAGCTTATGGGCGGGGGCCAACTACGAGCAGTACTTC
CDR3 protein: CASSLWAGANYEQYF